This record covers a single T cell receptor (beta chain). The sample holds a few counts of this clonotype. The antigen it binds to is not known. No qualities accompany the bases; no much larger clone lies one base away. This entry belongs to a study of CD8 T cells in ankylosing spondylitis (dated by TCRdb to 2016 to 2017). In the study overall: The study set out to find disease-linked TCR variants by profiling T cell receptor beta repertoires in ankylosing spondylitis patients and healthy donors. The full study cohort was made up of 20 to 25 ankylosing spondylitis patients and roughly 98 healthy donors. Samples of peripheral blood were taken, and for ankylosing spondylitis patients, synovial fluid was collected as well. The investigation overall reported the following: Blood from ankylosing spondylitis patients appeared to be characterized by a TCR beta motif made up of under ten highly homologous amino acid variants. Significant enrichment of the disease-linked clones was reported in matched synovial fluid samples from ankylosing spondylitis patients. Some motif variants had previously been reported in the synovial fluid and blood of reactive arthritis patients, which suggests shared mechanisms of disease initiation. A CD8+ phenotype was shown by the disease-linked clones, which were found at relatively low frequencies in peripheral blood.

The CDR3 covers 13 residues, taking in both the cysteine and the phenylalanine. The sequence is cut down to CDR3 DNA, 39 bases in frame from base 1. V and J lose 3 bases and 8 bases, and a span of 11 bases separates them. Reading the germline V gene gives CDR1 SGHTA and CDR2 FQGNSA. TCRdb names Illumina HiSeq 2500 as the instrument used. TCR beta libraries were prepared by quantitative 5'-RACE with molecular barcodes. As for the authors' bioinformatics: A new computational method based on a probabilistic model of VDJ rearrangement was used to identify disease-linked TCR variants. TCRdb reprocessing: public reads trimmed at Q25 with fastp, clones called with MiXCR, in-frame beta chains kept. Rows with a matching CDR3 protein are joined into one entry that keeps the most common DNA and genes. The V and J calls were not made by the authors but by TCRdb's processing. This sample lists about 440,000 distinct CDR3 sequences; over 15% were detected once. Together, the top ten hold approximately 1% of the sample.

This clonotype originated in a male donor with ankylosing spondylitis. The rearrangement combines TRBV7-2 with TRBJ2-1, with the D gene too uncertain to name. The sequencing sample was made of blood, either unsorted or a sorted T cell fraction (not recorded which). The nucleotides are TGTGCCAGCAGCTTTTTTGTCGGCCATGAGCAGTTCTTC. It is translated as CASSFFVGHEQFF.